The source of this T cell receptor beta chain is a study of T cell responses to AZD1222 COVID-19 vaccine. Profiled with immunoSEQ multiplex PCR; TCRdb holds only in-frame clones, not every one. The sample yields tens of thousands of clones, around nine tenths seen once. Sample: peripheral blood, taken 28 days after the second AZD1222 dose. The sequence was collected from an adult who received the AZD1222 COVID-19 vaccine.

CDR3 region: CASSHGLPARDTQYF. The DNA of the CDR3 is TGTGCCAGCAGTCATGGACTTCCTGCGCGGGATACGCAGTATTTT. The rearrangement links TRBV28 to TRBJ2-3, with D perhaps TRBD2 (5 bases). Germline lookup yields CDR1 MDHEN and CDR2 SYDVKM. The CDR3 has 15 amino acids. Between the trimmed V and J ends, which lost 5 bases and 6 bases, there was a span of 18 bases.